This T cell receptor beta chain stems from a study of cytomegalovirus exposure and HLA in healthy donors (dated by TCRdb to about 2017). At the level of the whole study: According to a later analysis, one platform produced both the 110 or so validation repertoires and the 720 or so repertoires of the first cohort. Along with the roughly 670-subject first cohort, a separate validation cohort of over a hundred different subjects was used. The study was designed to test whether signatures of past pathogen exposure could be identified by cataloging public T cell receptors. To predict cytomegalovirus infection status, the study brought together high-throughput TCR immunosequencing, statistical association of individual TCRs with disease status, and machine learning.

Study-wide conclusions, independent of this receptor: The study listed approximately 150 TCR beta chains as associated with cytomegalovirus. While some public TCRs were present in many individuals, most TCR sequences turned up only very rarely across donors. It was suggested by the authors that the approach could potentially be generalized to other disease states and immunological phenotypes. Cytomegalovirus status was reported to be diagnosed by the classifier with high specificity and sensitivity in both the original and validation cohorts. A later analysis found that TCRs clustered in the first cohort also tended to co-occur in the 100 to 150 validation repertoires, with about 94% of cluster scores above 0. A later analysis had no HLA typing for the validation cohort, so co-occurrence there was scored across all 110 or so repertoires. Three of the identified cytomegalovirus-associated TCR beta chains were confirmed in vitro to be specific for cytomegalovirus antigens.

Donors formed part of the validation cohort, which comprised over a hundred subjects and was distinct from the first cohort of under 800 subjects. At the junction V is shortened by 7 bases and J by 7 bases; bases outside the gene matches: 11. CDR1 and CDR2, per the germline V gene (reference sequence), are LNHDA and SQIVND. There are 16 amino acids in the CDR3, from cysteine to phenylalanine inclusive. Just CDR3 DNA is preserved here, 48 bases in frame from base 1. The library relied on the immunoSEQ multiplex PCR assay. As for how the authors treated the data: A statistical classification framework was built to diagnose cytomegalovirus status from the catalog of TCR beta chain sequences. TCRdb carries this immuneACCESS record with in-frame sequences only. Its versions omit some clonotypes, under half of them owing to an unresolved V gene in the studies checked, with the rest unexplained. That table gives V, J and clone size, and the DNA gave D and trimming. The sample yields about 120,000 clones; approximately 87% were counted once. About 6.9% of the sample lies in the top ten.

About this clone: Its antigen is still unknown. No base quality information exists; no much larger clone differs at one position.

In this chain, TRBV19 is recombined with TRBJ1-4, with 11 bases in between that match TRBD1. This clonotype originated in a woman aged 18 to 35 in good health and CMV-seropositive. Material for sequencing was PBMCs. DNA sequence: TGTGCCAGTACCCCCCCGGGACAGGGGGTGGGTGAAAAACTGTTTTTT. This is translated as CASTPPGQGVGEKLFF.